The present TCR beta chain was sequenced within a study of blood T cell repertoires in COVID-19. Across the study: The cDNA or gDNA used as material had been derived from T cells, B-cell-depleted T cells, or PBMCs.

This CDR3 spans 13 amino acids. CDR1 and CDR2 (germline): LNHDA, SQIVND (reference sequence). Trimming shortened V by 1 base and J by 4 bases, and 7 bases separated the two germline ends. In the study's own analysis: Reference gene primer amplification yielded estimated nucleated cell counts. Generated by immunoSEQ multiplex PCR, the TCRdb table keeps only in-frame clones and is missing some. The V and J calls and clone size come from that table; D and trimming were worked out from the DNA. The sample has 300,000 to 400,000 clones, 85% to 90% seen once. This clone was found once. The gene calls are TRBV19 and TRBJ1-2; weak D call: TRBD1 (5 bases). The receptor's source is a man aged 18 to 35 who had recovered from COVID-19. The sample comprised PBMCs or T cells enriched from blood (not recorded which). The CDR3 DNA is TGTGCCAGTAGTATAGGCGGGACCTATGGCTACACCTTC. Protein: CASSIGGTYGYTF.